This note documents a single T cell receptor beta chain sequence. Its matching antigen is unknown. TCRdb keeps only in-frame clones here, not all; method: immunoSEQ multiplex PCR. The table includes 150,000 or so clones, 80% to 95% detected once. These data are taken from a study of T cell responses to AZD1222 COVID-19 vaccine. Overall study results and limits: Repertoires were collected only later (after the peak T cell response had occurred). Spike-specific TCR breadth and depth rose after two AZD1222 doses. In a largely white British group with more females than males, clonal diversity was possibly underestimated. Seropositivity was recorded at baseline in only a handful of AZD1222 recipients.

The source of this sequence is an adult who received the AZD1222 COVID-19 vaccine. The sample was peripheral blood, taken 28 days after the second AZD1222 dose.

Written as DNA, the CDR3 is TGCGCCAGCAGCCAAGCGGGGGTAAATACTGAAGCTTTCTTT. This gives the protein CASSQAGVNTEAFF. V usage is TRBV4-1 and J usage is TRBJ1-1; TRBD1 might be the D (5 bases). Germline CDR1 and CDR2: MGHRA and YSYEKL. V was shortened by 1 base and J by 5 bases, with 11 bases between the two germline ends. This CDR3 has 14 amino acids.